This entry concerns a single T cell receptor (beta chain). No antigen is known for it. A much more abundant neighbour one base away suggests this may be a read error. The data derive from a study of response to subunit inactivated influenza vaccine (dated by TCRdb to 2017 to 2018). About the study as a whole: To follow how T cells responded to a trivalent subunit inactivated influenza vaccine, the researchers relied on deep quantitative profiling of the T cell receptor repertoire. The paper as a whole reports these results and caveats: The authors suggested that each seasonal influenza vaccination may recruit only a limited number of new T cells.

As encoded in the germline V gene, CDR1 is SQVTM while CDR2 is ANQGSEA. There are 12 amino acids in the CDR3, from cysteine to phenylalanine inclusive. The sequence is cut down to CDR3 DNA, 36 bases in frame from base 1. V loses 7 bases at its end and J loses 9 bases; junction bases beyond the gene matches: 11. Library preparation used RT-PCR. Sequencing instrument: Illumina HiSeq 2500. TCRdb itself trimmed the public reads at Q25 with fastp, ran MiXCR and retained productive beta chains. Entries that share a CDR3 protein sequence are merged under the most common genes and DNA. The sample table holds 700,000 to 800,000 distinct CDR3 sequences, of which less than 20% were seen once. The leading ten clones occupy 9.5% to 13% of the sample.

The specimen comprised PBMCs from blood, sampled around 5 days after vaccination. The sequence came from a man aged 45-60 years who received an inactivated influenza vaccine. Donor details come from another sample of the same person, matched by shared clones. This chain is built from TRBV29-1 and TRBJ1-2, and 7 junction bases match TRBD1. The nucleotides read TGCAGCGGGACCGACAGGGCATCTAGCTACACCTTC. Its translation is CSGTDRASSYTF.